A selection of T cell receptor beta chains follows, all from one sample in a study of shared clonotypes between healthy human individuals. Clones were sequenced by immunoSEQ multiplex PCR, and TCRdb holds only the in-frame ones, with some missing. The sample records some 1 million clones, approximately 76% being singletons. Sequenced sample: memory CD4+ T cells sorted from blood. Source of these receptors: a man younger than 30 in good health. Each CDR3 is given with its conserved first and last residue. The order of the fields is CDR3 length, J gene, V gene, CDR3 protein.

>12|TRBJ1-6|TRBV6-1
CASTGRNSPLHF
>15|TRBJ2-3|TRBV28
CASGPPGQNTDTQYF
>17|TRBJ1-5|TRBV2
CASSERGTGVSNQPQHF
>14|TRBJ2-4|TRBV5-1
CASSPDRGRDIQYF
>15|TRBJ2-5|TRBV10-2
CASSGPGQGGETQYF
>15|TRBJ1-1|TRBV4-3
CASSQEGGSNTEAFF
>19|TRBJ2-7|TRBV12-2
CASPPQMQPLVRSSYEQYF
>20|TRBJ2-3|TRBV4-3
CASSQEFPQAGGLRGDTQYF
>12|TRBJ2-5|TRBV19
CASSLSGGRKYF
>13|TRBJ2-1|TRBV7-8
CASSASPYNEQFF
>15|TRBJ2-1|TRBV9
CASSPGASGRNEQFF
>10|TRBJ2-3|TRBV20-1
CSARGPTQYF
>15|TRBJ1-4|TRBV5-1
CASSAGQGGNEKLFF
>13|TRBJ1-6|TRBV5-1
CASSPTLNSPLHF
>12|TRBJ1-1|TRBV12-5
CASGLGGSEAFF
>18|TRBJ2-2|TRBV5-1
CASSFDPSGTANTGELFF
>13|TRBJ2-1|TRBV19
CASSISTNNEQFF
>14|TRBJ1-2|TRBV7-3
CASSLTGGIDGYTF
>11|TRBJ2-7|TRBV28
CASSQAYEQYF
>14|TRBJ2-4|TRBV7-2
CASSYGQAANIQYF
>16|TRBJ2-1|TRBV7-6
CASSLTTGTRINEQFF
>13|TRBJ2-7|TRBV2
CASTWGPTYEQYF
>14|TRBJ1-1|TRBV28
CASSLSPGQGATFF
>15|TRBJ1-1|TRBV28
CASSPVGQGDTEAFF
>8|TRBJ1-5|TRBV5-4
CAGWTQHF
>14|TRBJ1-1|TRBV28
CASVRGGLNTEAFF
>14|TRBJ2-1|TRBV6-5
CASSYIRGGDEQFF